This T cell receptor (beta chain) was sequenced in a study of shared clonotypes between healthy human individuals. This table comes from immunoSEQ multiplex PCR, and its TCRdb copy is limited to in-frame clones, with some not included. Of about 2.4 million clones in the sample, more than 80% were seen once. Germline CDR1 and CDR2: SGHDT and YYEEEE. This CDR3 comprises 15 residues. V gave up 2 bases and J gave up 8 bases, with 19 bases separating them. Sequences were obtained from naive CD4+ T cells sorted from blood. The subset was: CD45RA+ positively selected. The TCR sequence derives from a man between 18 and 35 years old in good health. This chain joins TRBV5-6 and TRBJ1-2, with D tentatively TRBD1 (6 bases). CDR3 residues: CASSFIDIGGQGYTF. DNA of the CDR3: TGTGCCAGCAGCTTCATCGACATTGGGGGCCAAGGCTACACCTTC.